The T cell receptor (beta chain) described here comes from a study of blood T cell repertoires in COVID-19. The wider study: The United States, Italy and Spain were the sources of the acute and convalescent COVID-19 samples. Sources were T cells, B-cell-depleted T cells, or PBMCs; the material itself was cDNA or gDNA.

In the source study's methods: Counts of nucleated cells, estimated from reference gene primer amplification, were obtained. TCRdb keeps only in-frame clones here, not all; method: immunoSEQ multiplex PCR. The V and J calls and clone size are taken from that table; D and trimming were inferred from the DNA. The sample yields 190,000 or so clones, approximately 85% seen once. There are 12 residues in the CDR3. Per the germline V gene, CDR1 is LNHDA and CDR2 is SQIVND (reference sequence). V dropped 7 bases and J dropped 4 bases, with 10 bases sitting between them. This chain links TRBV19 with TRBJ2-5; D may be TRBD2 (6 bases). The sample was peripheral blood. The sequence derives from a woman over 75 with acute or convalescent COVID-19. DNA of the CDR3: TGTGCCAGTATGAGGAGGGGAGAGACCCAGTACTTC. Amino acid sequence: CASMRRGETQYF. Full variable domain (missing parts from reference TRBV19 and TRBJ2-5): DGGITQSPKYLFRKEGQNVTLSCEQNLNHDAMYWYRQDPGQGLRLIYYSQIVNDFQKGDIAEGYSVSREKKESFPLTVTSAQKNPTAFYLCASMRRGETQYFGPGTRLLVL.